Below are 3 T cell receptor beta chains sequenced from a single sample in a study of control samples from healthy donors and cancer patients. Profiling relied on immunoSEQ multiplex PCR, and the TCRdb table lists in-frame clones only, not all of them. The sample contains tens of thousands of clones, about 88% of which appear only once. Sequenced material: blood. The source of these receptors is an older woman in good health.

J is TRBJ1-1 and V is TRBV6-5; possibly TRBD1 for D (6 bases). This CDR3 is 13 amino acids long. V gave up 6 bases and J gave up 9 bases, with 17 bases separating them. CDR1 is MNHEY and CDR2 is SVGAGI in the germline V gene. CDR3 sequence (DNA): TGTGCCAGCAGAAGGATAGAGGGGGGGCAAGCTTTCTTT. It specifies CASRRIEGGQAFF.

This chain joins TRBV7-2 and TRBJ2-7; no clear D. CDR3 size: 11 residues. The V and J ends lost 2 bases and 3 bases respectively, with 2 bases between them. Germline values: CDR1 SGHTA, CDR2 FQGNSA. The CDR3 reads CASSLNYEQYF. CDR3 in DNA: TGTGCCAGCAGCTTAAACTACGAGCAGTACTTC. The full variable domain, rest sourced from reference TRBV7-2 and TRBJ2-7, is GAGVSQSPSNKVTEKGKDVELRCDPISGHTALYWYRQSLGQGLEFLIYFQGNSAPDKSGLPSDRFSAERTGGSVSTLTIQRTQQEDSAVYLCASSLNYEQYFGPGTRLTVT.

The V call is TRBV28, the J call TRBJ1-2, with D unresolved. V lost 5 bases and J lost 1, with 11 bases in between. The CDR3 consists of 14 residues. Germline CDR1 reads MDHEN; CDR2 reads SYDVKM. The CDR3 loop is CASSDSRFNYGYTF. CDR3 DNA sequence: TGTGCCAGCAGTGATTCCAGGTTTAACTATGGCTACACCTTC.